This T cell receptor beta chain is from a study of beta chain features in type 1 diabetes. Study information: Regarding age, gender and cell yields, patients proved similar to healthy donors.

V lost 10 bases and J 2 bases, leaving 9 bases between the germline ends. This CDR3 is built from 12 residues. Looked up from germline, CDR1 is MDHEN and CDR2 is SYDVKM. Expressed TCRB transcripts were sequenced after all isolated RNA was converted to cDNA. TCRdb's table, derived via immunoSEQ multiplex PCR, lists solely in-frame clones and lacks some. This sample has under 400,000 clones, with over 10% found just once. To note about this clone: Its specificity is not known.

General study results and limits: For TCRB rearrangement, an influence of HLA type remained unresolved here. The naive, central memory and Treg TCRB repertoires showed an apparent similarity that was greater among patients than among healthy donors. Among patients with Type 1 diabetes, TCRB CDR3s were moderately but significantly shorter in every one of the four CD4+ subsets.

This chain joins TRBV28 and TRBJ2-1; D ambiguous. The sequenced material came from naive CD4+ T cells from blood. The clonotype comes from a woman aged 18-29 years with type 1 diabetes. The CDR3 nucleotides are TGTGCCACAGGTAAAGCCTACAATGAGCAGTTCTTC. Its protein is CATGKAYNEQFF.